This T cell receptor beta chain comes out of a study of CD8 T cells in Susac syndrome. Germline CDR1 is MDHEN and CDR2 is SYDVKM. This CDR3 has 15 amino acids. The V and J ends lost 7 bases and 3 bases respectively, with 19 bases between them. Sequencing of TCR beta drew on CD8+ and CD4+ T cells from blood. Negative isolation yielded CD4+ and CD8+ T cells, and FACS enriched TEMRA cells. Reverse transcription of roughly 0.5 to 1 ug RNA used random hexamers. Coverage of TCR beta CDR3 amplification by immunoSEQ multiplex PCR extended to 54 Vbeta and 13 Jbeta. TCRdb analysed the immunoSEQ multiplex PCR reads with MiXCR anew, one entry per CDR3 protein. Counted here are some 300,000 distinct CDR3 sequences, roughly 85% occurring once; the ten biggest clones make up around 0.21%.

The clonotype originates from a human donor with multiple sclerosis. The chain combines TRBV28 with TRBJ2-7; D possibly corresponds to TRBD1 (6 bases). The specimen sequenced was CD8+ T cells from PBMCs. CDR3 loop: CASTPTGQAIYEQYF. CDR3 DNA: TGTGCCAGCACTCCAACGGGACAAGCCATCTACGAGCAGTACTTC. Combining the CDR3 with reference TRBV28 and TRBJ2-7 gives the whole variable domain DVKVTQSSRYLVKRTGEKVFLECVQDMDHENMFWYRQDPGLGLRLIYFSYDVKMKEKGDIPEGYSVSREKKERFSLILESASTNQTSMYLCASTPTGQAIYEQYFGPGTRLTVT.